The 15 T cell receptor beta chains presented below share a single source sample, sequenced in a study of T-cell memory formation after mild COVID-19. One entry per CDR3 protein, called by TCRdb with MiXCR from the 5' RACE reads. The data hold fewer than 350,000 distinct CDR3 sequences, with 15% to 20% observed a single time. Sequenced input: PBMCs or a T cell subset sorted from them (not recorded which). Receptors were obtained from a young man who had mild COVID-19 (a few samples of this study predate the infection). Cell type and time point are not known.

The chain joins TRBV6-5 to TRBJ1-2, with 9 bases matching TRBD1. The length of the CDR3 is 13 residues. Trimming took 6 bases from V and 5 from J; bases not matched to a gene: 4. CDR1 and CDR2 from the germline V gene are MNHEY and SVGAGI. CDR3 protein: CASSRDRAYGYTF. CDR3 coding DNA: TGTGCCAGCAGCCGGGACAGGGCTTATGGCTACACCTTC.

The J gene is TRBJ2-7, the V gene TRBV29-1; TRBD2 agrees at 7 bases. The CDR3 loop spans 12 amino acids. V shed 7 bases, J shed 3 bases, and the junction held 6 bases outside the gene matches. Germline V gene sequence: CDR1 SQVTM, CDR2 ANQGSEA. CDR3 region: CSGGPGGYEQYF. The CDR3, as DNA: TGCAGCGGGGGTCCGGGGGGCTACGAGCAGTACTTC.

The rearrangement uses TRBV6-6 and TRBJ2-7, with D perhaps matching TRBD2 (6 bases). Germline V gene sequence: CDR1 MNHNY, CDR2 SVGAGI (reference sequence). The V end was cut by 0 bases, the J end by 7 bases, with 13 bases between. The CDR3 runs 14 residues. CDR3 bases: TGTGCCAGCAGTTACTCCTCGGGACTTTTGGAGCAGTACGTC. The encoded protein is CASSYSSGLLEQYV.

V and J are TRBV2 and TRBJ2-7; 9 nucleotides match TRBD1. Trimming cost V 2 bases and J 3 bases; bases outside gene matches: 5. CDR1 is SNHLY and CDR2 is FYNNEI in the germline V gene. This CDR3 comprises 15 residues. CDR3 loop: CASSERTGVYYEQYF. The CDR3 nucleotides read TGTGCCAGCAGTGAACGGACAGGGGTTTACTACGAGCAGTACTTC.

On this clonotype: Germline and junction disagree at one end, which may indicate a read error. V and J are TRBV6-1 and TRBJ1-2; D is undetermined. The CDR3 loop spans 15 amino acids. Germline V gives CDR1 MNHNS, CDR2 SASEGT. CDR3 coding DNA: TGTGCCAGCAGTCAAGCGCGAACCTCTAACTATGGCTACACCTTC. Translation: CASSQARTSNYGYTF.

The rearrangement links TRBV7-9 to TRBJ2-5; 7 bases line up with TRBD2. Trimming cost V 5 bases and J 3 bases; bases outside gene matches: 9. Germline CDR1 is SEHNR and CDR2 is FQNEAQ (reference sequence). This CDR3 region has 15 residues. CDR3 nucleotides: TGTGCCAGCAGCAAACCGGGACTACGAAAAGAGACCCAGTACTTC. It translates to CASSKPGLRKETQYF.

This clonotype was seen repeatedly, ten times or more. The chain employs TRBV20-1 and TRBJ2-2, with D perhaps matching TRBD1 (5 bases). The ends were cut back, 0 bases at V and 7 bases at J, with 18 bases in the middle. Germline V gene sequence: CDR1 DFQATT, CDR2 SNEGSKA (reference sequence). The CDR3 totals 16 residues. CDR3 sequence (DNA): TGCAGTGCTAGAGATCACTTGGCAGGGCTCGGCGGGGAGCTGTTTTTT. Residues: CSARDHLAGLGGELFF.

This clonotype was seen more than once but under ten times. This CDR3 reads CASSQGLAGDSSYNEQFF. CDR3 DNA sequence: TGTGCCAGCAGCCAAGGCCTAGCGGGGGACAGCTCCTACAATGAGCAGTTCTTC. V gene TRBV4-2 combines with J gene TRBJ2-1, with 10 positions matching TRBD2. The CDR3 runs 18 residues. The germline V gene has CDR1 LGHNA and CDR2 YNFKEQ. The junction had 6 bases not matched to a gene; V was cut back by 1 base and J by 0 bases.

This clonotype has a count of ten or more. The chain employs TRBV7-2 and TRBJ2-5, with D uncertain. Germline V lookup: CDR1 SGHTA, CDR2 FQGNSA. V was trimmed by 5 bases and J by 5 bases, leaving 12 bases between them. There are 13 residues in the CDR3. The DNA for the CDR3 is TGTGCCAGCAGCCCCCGGGTAAGGGAGACCCAGTACTTC. Amino acids: CASSPRVRETQYF.

The chain recombines TRBV19 with TRBJ1-1, with D unclear. V lost 2 bases, J lost 0 bases, and 7 bases lay in between. Germline V CDR1 and CDR2: LNHDA, SQIVND (reference sequence). This CDR3 contains 14 residues. The CDR3 DNA reads as TGTGCCAGTAGTATATCTCTCATGAACACTGAAGCTTTCTTT. It yields the protein CASSISLMNTEAFF.

In its sample, this clonotype was seen a few times. V is TRBV15 and J is TRBJ1-5, with D hard to call. The germline V and J ends were trimmed by 3 bases and 2 bases, with 11 bases remaining between them. The CDR3 is 15 amino acids. Germline V gene data show CDR1 as LNHNV and CDR2 as YYDKDF (reference sequence). CDR3 nucleotides: TGTGCCACCAGCAGGCGAGGGAACGGCAATCAGCCCCAGCATTTT. This translates into CATSRRGNGNQPQHF.

This clonotype appeared many times. This chain links TRBV29-1 with TRBJ2-2; D not resolved. The CDR3 consists of 11 residues. The V and J ends lost 6 bases and 4 bases respectively, with 6 bases between them. Per germline, CDR1 SQVTM and CDR2 ANQGSEA. The DNA of the CDR3 is TGCAGCGTGCTGGTCACCGGGGAGCTGTTTTTT. Translated, it gives CSVLVTGELFF.

The chain has TRBV10-3 and TRBJ2-7; 8 bases are a match to TRBD1. Germline CDR1 is ENHRY and CDR2 is SYGVKD. This CDR3 comprises 13 residues. Trimming took 8 bases from V and 0 from J; bases not matched to a gene: 3. Written as DNA, the CDR3 is TGTGCCATCGGGGACAGGCTCTCCTACGAGCAGTACTTC. This gives the protein CAIGDRLSYEQYF.

This chain links TRBV12-3 or TRBV12-4 with TRBJ1-3; no clear D gene. This CDR3 spans 15 amino acids. V lost 6 bases and J 0 bases, leaving 12 bases between the germline ends. CDR3 DNA sequence: TGTGCCAGCAGACCTTTTACAGCCTCTGGAAACACCATATATTTT. It translates to CASRPFTASGNTIYF.

The rearrangement uses TRBV5-1 and TRBJ1-2; unclear D gene. Germline V gene data show CDR1 as SGHRS and CDR2 as YFSETQ. The CDR3 sequence is 12 residues long. Between the trimmed V and J ends, which lost 0 bases and 4 bases, there was a span of 4 bases. In DNA form, the CDR3 reads TGCGCCAGCAGCTTGGACATCTATGGCTACACCTTC. Its protein product is CASSLDIYGYTF. Variable domain in full (rest from reference TRBV5-1 and TRBJ1-2): KAGVTQTPRYLIKTRGQQVTLSCSPISGHRSVSWYQQTPGQGLQFLFEYFSETQRNKGNFPGRFSGRQFSNSRSEMNVSTLELGDSALYLCASSLDIYGYTFGSGTRLTVV.